These 4 T cell receptor beta chains came from one sample sequenced in a study of T cell responses to AZD1222 COVID-19 vaccine. The method was immunoSEQ multiplex PCR; TCRdb's version includes in-frame clones alone and lacks a portion of them. The table shows 150,000 or so clones, with approximately 88% occurring only once. The material was peripheral blood, obtained on day 0 of AZD1222 vaccination. Receptors originate from an adult in good health.

This clone was detected once. The gene calls are TRBV5-6 and TRBJ2-7; D is unresolved. The CDR3 loop spans 12 amino acids. The germline CDR1 and CDR2 sequences are SGHDT and YYEEEE. V lost 0 bases, J lost 7 bases, and 8 bases lay in between. The CDR3 spells CASSLVSLEQYF. In nucleotides, the CDR3 is TGTGCCAGCAGCTTGGTTTCTTTGGAGCAGTACTTC.

The rearrangement uses TRBV4-3 and TRBJ1-4; D not resolved. The CDR3 sequence is 13 residues long. Per the germline V gene, CDR1 is LGHNA and CDR2 is YSLEER. The V and J ends lost 2 bases and 5 bases respectively, with 6 bases between them. This CDR3 reads CASSQSQNEKLFF. The CDR3 DNA sequence: TGCGCCAGCAGCCAAAGCCAGAATGAAAAACTGTTTTTT.

The J gene is TRBJ1-5, the V gene TRBV19; D is possibly TRBD1 (5 bases). This CDR3 has 14 amino acids. Trimming removed 6 bases from V and 1 base from J, with 10 bases in between. CDR1 is LNHDA, CDR2 SQIVND, per germline (reference sequence). CDR3 region: CASRLGLSNQPQHF. CDR3 DNA: TGTGCCAGTAGATTGGGACTGAGCAATCAGCCCCAGCATTTT.

This clone was seen a handful of times. The chain links TRBV5-6 to TRBJ1-3, with D uncertain. In germline, CDR1 is SGHDT, CDR2 YYEEEE. The CDR3 loop spans 14 amino acids. The ends were cut back, 0 bases at V and 5 bases at J, with 9 bases in the middle. The CDR3 DNA follows: TGTGCCAGCAGCTTGGGGGCTAAGCGAAACACCATATATTTT. Encoded protein: CASSLGAKRNTIYF.